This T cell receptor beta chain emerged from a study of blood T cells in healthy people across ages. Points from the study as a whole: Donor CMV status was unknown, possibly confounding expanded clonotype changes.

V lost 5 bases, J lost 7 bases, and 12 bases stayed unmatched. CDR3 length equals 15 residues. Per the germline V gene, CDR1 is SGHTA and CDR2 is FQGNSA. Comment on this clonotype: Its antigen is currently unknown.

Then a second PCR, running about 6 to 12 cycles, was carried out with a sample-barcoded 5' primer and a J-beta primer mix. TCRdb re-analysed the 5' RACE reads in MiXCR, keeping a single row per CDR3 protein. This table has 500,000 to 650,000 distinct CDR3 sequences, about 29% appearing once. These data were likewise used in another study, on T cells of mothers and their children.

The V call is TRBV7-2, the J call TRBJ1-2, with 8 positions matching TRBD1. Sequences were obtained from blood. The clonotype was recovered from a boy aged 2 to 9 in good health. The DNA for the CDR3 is TGTGCCAGCAGCCCGTCGACAGGGGTTTATTCTGGCTACACCTTC. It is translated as CASSPSTGVYSGYTF.